A single sample is the source of the 20 T cell receptor beta chains below, sequenced in a study of blood T cell dynamics during melanoma immunotherapy. Data came from immunoSEQ multiplex PCR; TCRdb stores just in-frame clones and leaves some out. Of around 12,000 clones in the sample, approximately 89% were seen once. The time point: week 3, after first cycle of checkpoint inhibitor. Sample: effector memory CD8+ T cells from blood, taken from a patient treated with checkpoint blockade. These receptors originate from a human donor with melanoma.

This chain links TRBV11-2 with TRBJ2-1, with a possible D match to TRBD2 (6 bases). The CDR3 loop spans 17 amino acids. Germline-derived CDR1 and CDR2 are SGHAT and FQNNGV. Trimming took off 5 bases at V and 6 bases at J, with 23 bases between the two ends. The CDR3 region is CASSPLGLRRFPNEQFF. The CDR3 DNA reads TGTGCCAGCAGCCCACTAGGACTACGCCGCTTCCCCAATGAGCAGTTCTTC.

This chain connects TRBV4-1 to TRBJ2-1, with D possibly being TRBD2 (6 bases). Germline V gene lookup returns CDR1 MGHRA and CDR2 YSYEKL. The ends were cut back, 1 base at V and 0 bases at J, with 22 bases in the middle. The CDR3 is 20 amino acids. CDR3 coding DNA: TGCGCCAGCAGCCAAGGGGGTATAGGGCGCGGACTAAGCTCCTACAATGAGCAGTTCTTC. Its translation: CASSQGGIGRGLSSYNEQFF.

This chain uses TRBV9 with TRBJ2-1; possibly TRBD1 or TRBD2 for D (7 bases each). In germline, CDR1 is SGDLS, CDR2 YYNGEE. CDR3 length: 15 amino acids. The V end was cut by 2 bases, the J end by 3 bases, with 12 bases between. CDR3: CASSVGGGGYNEQFF. The CDR3 DNA sequence: TGTGCCAGCAGCGTGGGAGGGGGCGGCTACAATGAGCAGTTCTTC.

This chain joins TRBV6-6 and TRBJ1-1; TRBD1 matches 8 bases. The ends lost 4 bases at V and 5 bases at J; junction bases unmatched: 6. Germline assignment: CDR1 MNHNY and CDR2 SVGAGI (reference sequence). The CDR3 has 14 amino acids. The CDR3 sequence: CASSWTGSATEAFF. Written as DNA, the CDR3 is TGTGCCAGCAGTTGGACAGGGTCCGCTACTGAAGCTTTCTTT.

The V gene is TRBV6-1, the J gene TRBJ2-2; D remains ambiguous. Germline values: CDR1 MNHNS, CDR2 SASEGT. This CDR3 comprises 15 residues. Trimming removed 3 bases at V and 1 base at J, with 9 bases between. DNA for the CDR3: TGTGCCAGCAGTGACCGAGGCGAGAACACCGGGGAGCTGTTTTTT. It specifies CASSDRGENTGELFF.

J is TRBJ1-1 and V is TRBV19; D gene unclear. V was shortened by 6 bases and J by 7 bases, with 21 bases between the two germline ends. The CDR3 contains 15 residues. Germline CDR1 reads LNHDA; CDR2 reads SQIVND (reference sequence). The CDR3, as DNA: TGTGCCAGTAGAACACACCAACATGGACTGCGTGAAGCTTTCTTT. It yields the protein CASRTHQHGLREAFF.

The chain has TRBV5-1 and TRBJ2-1; 9 bases match TRBD2. CDR3 length: 14 amino acids. The junction had 6 bases not matched to a gene; V was cut back by 3 bases and J by 8 bases. Germline V CDR1 and CDR2: SGHRS, YFSETQ. The CDR3, as DNA: TGCGCCAGCAGCTGGGGAGCGGGAGGCGATGAGCAGTTCTTC. This gives the protein CASSWGAGGDEQFF.

This clone came up once. This chain joins TRBV25-1 and TRBJ1-2; 8 positions match TRBD1. CDR3 size: 16 residues. The junction had 13 bases not matched to a gene; V was cut back by 3 bases and J by 7 bases. In germline, CDR1 is MGHDK, CDR2 SYGVNS. The CDR3 spells CASSDPGTGYMSGYTF. CDR3 nucleotide sequence: TGTGCCAGCAGTGACCCCGGGACAGGATATATGAGTGGCTACACCTTC.

This clone was picked up one time. V is TRBV7-7 and J is TRBJ2-1; no reliable D call. This CDR3 contains 14 residues. Trimming removed 1 base from V and 10 bases from J, with 14 bases in between. From germline, CDR1 is SSHAT and CDR2 FNYEAQ (reference sequence). In DNA form, the CDR3 reads TGTGCCAGCAGCTTAGGCGGTTGGGGAAAAGAGCAGTTCTTC. Its protein is CASSLGGWGKEQFF. Full variable domain (remainder filled in from reference TRBV7-7 and TRBJ2-1): GAGVSQSPRYKVTKRGQDVTLRCDPISSHATLYWYQQALGQGPEFLTYFNYEAQPDKSGLPSDRFSAERPEGSISTLTIQRTEQRDSAMYRCASSLGGWGKEQFFGPGTRLTVL.

The CDR3 coding sequence is TGTGCCAGCAGCTTACCCACTAACACCGGGGAGCTGTTTTTT. This codes for CASSLPTNTGELFF. This chain joins TRBV7-9 and TRBJ2-2; D gene ambiguous. The CDR3 totals 14 residues. V was pared by 2 bases and J by 2 bases, with 6 bases between. Germline loops: CDR1 SEHNR, CDR2 FQNEAQ (reference sequence). Filled out from reference TRBV7-9 and TRBJ2-2, the complete variable domain reads DTGVSQNPRHKITKRGQNVTFRCDPISEHNRLYWYRQTLGQGPEFLTYFQNEAQLEKSRLLSDRFSAERPKGSFSTLEIQRTEQGDSAMYLCASSLPTNTGELFFGEGSRLTVL.

This chain connects TRBV7-9 to TRBJ1-4; D is ambiguous. V was clipped by 0 bases and J by 0 bases, with 11 bases between them. This CDR3 spans 17 amino acids. Germline CDR1 and CDR2: SEHNR and FQNEAQ (reference sequence). CDR3 protein: CASSLADGPATNEKLFF. The CDR3 DNA reads TGTGCCAGCAGCTTAGCGGACGGCCCGGCAACTAATGAAAAACTGTTTTTT.

This clone was observed once. A read error may produce the germline difference seen at one junction end. V usage is TRBV5-4 and J usage is TRBJ2-3; D is unresolved. The germline V gene encodes CDR1 SGHNT and CDR2 YYREEE (reference sequence). This CDR3 has 13 amino acids. For the CDR3, the DNA is TGCGCCAGCAGCCAAGGTAACACAGATACGCAGTATTTT. It specifies CASSQGNTDTQYF.

J is TRBJ1-5 and V is TRBV7-9; 7 nucleotides agree with TRBD1. This CDR3 is 15 amino acids long. Germline loops: CDR1 SEHNR, CDR2 FQNEAQ (reference sequence). Germline trimming cut 4 bases from V and 4 bases from J; bases unmatched to any gene: 7. CDR3 protein: CASSSKGTANQPQHF. The CDR3 coding sequence is TGTGCCAGCAGCTCCAAAGGGACAGCGAATCAGCCCCAGCATTTT.

The chain is built from TRBV19 and TRBJ2-1; possibly TRBD1 for D (5 bases). CDR3 length: 13 residues. Germline CDR1 is LNHDA and CDR2 is SQIVND (reference sequence). Trimming cost V 5 bases and J 1 base, with 6 bases left between them. The CDR3 region is CASSPGSYNEQFF. In DNA form, the CDR3 reads TGTGCCAGTAGTCCAGGGTCCTACAATGAGCAGTTCTTC.

J is TRBJ2-3 and V is TRBV11-1; D uncertain. Germline V lookup: CDR1 SGHAT, CDR2 FQDESV (reference sequence). Trimming shortened V by 1 base and J by 6 bases, and 8 bases separated the two germline ends. The CDR3 contains 13 residues. This chain's CDR3 is CASSLELIDTQYF. For the CDR3, the DNA is TGTGCCAGCAGCTTAGAATTAATCGATACGCAGTATTTT. Looking up the rest from reference TRBV11-1 and TRBJ2-3 gives the full variable domain: EAEVAQSPRYKITEKSQAVAFWCDPISGHATLYWYRQILGQGPELLVQFQDESVVDDSQLPKDRFSAERLKGVDSTLKIQPAELGDSAMYLCASSLELIDTQYFGPGTRLTVL.

The chain recombines TRBV2 with TRBJ1-1; 9 nucleotides match TRBD1. The CDR3 contains 17 residues. The germline V gene encodes CDR1 SNHLY and CDR2 FYNNEI. With V trimmed by 2 bases and J by 1 base, 8 bases remained unmatched. The CDR3 here is CASSELGDRVANTEAFF. The CDR3 bases are TGTGCCAGCAGTGAACTTGGGGACAGGGTAGCGAACACTGAAGCTTTCTTT.

This sequence joins TRBV29-1 and TRBJ2-5; D is uncertain. The CDR3 loop spans 13 amino acids. V lost 0 bases and J lost 4, with 9 bases in between. The germline CDR1 and CDR2 sequences are SQVTM and ANQGSEA. The CDR3 loop reads CSVEEEVPETQYF. The DNA of the CDR3 is TGCAGCGTTGAAGAAGAGGTTCCAGAGACCCAGTACTTC.

V gene TRBV19 combines with J gene TRBJ1-1; tentative D call: TRBD1 (5 bases). The V gene lost 7 bases and the J gene lost 13 bases, with 16 bases spanning the gap. CDR3 length equals 11 residues. Germline V gives CDR1 LNHDA, CDR2 SQIVND (reference sequence). CDR3 in DNA: TGTGCCAGTACTCCCGGCCAGGGCGGTTTCTTT. Translated: CASTPGQGGFF.

This clone came up once. The chain carries TRBV27 and TRBJ2-1, with D tentatively TRBD2 (5 bases). V lost 7 bases, J lost 0 bases, and 7 bases lay in between. Germline assignment: CDR1 MNHEY and CDR2 SMNVEV (reference sequence). This CDR3 spans 13 amino acids. DNA for the CDR3: TGTGCCAGCACTGCGGGCTCCTACAATGAGCAGTTCTTC. Translating it yields CASTAGSYNEQFF.

This sequence joins TRBV6-5 and TRBJ2-7; D possibly corresponds to TRBD1 (6 bases). V was cut by 10 bases and J by 3 bases, with 13 bases left in between. Germline lookup yields CDR1 MNHEY and CDR2 SVGAGI. This CDR3 comprises 12 residues. The CDR3 bases are TGTGCCACCCGGTCAGGGGTCTACGAGCAGTACTTC. Translating gives CATRSGVYEQYF.